This paragraph reports one T cell receptor (beta chain). In its sample, this clonotype was seen a few times. Its binding antigen is unknown. One base away there is no much larger clone; base qualities are not given. All donors were healthy Caucasians. Three pairs of female monozygotic twins, all aged about 18 to 30 years, made up the twin cohort. The RNA used for TCR libraries was isolated from peripheral blood mononuclear cells. The protocol used for the library was 5' RACE. The data were produced on an Illumina HiSeq 2000. A universal primer binding site was added through template switching, and the final cDNA carried a unique molecular identifier so that TCR cDNA molecules could be counted accurately. Specific primers in the conserved constant-segment region were used to synthesize first-strand cDNA for the TCR alpha and beta chains. To control for contamination, every cDNA library was double barcoded, receiving both a SMART-Mk sample barcode and Illumina barcodes. TruSeq adapter sequences, together with Illumina sample barcodes, were added in two successive PCR steps. TCR alpha and beta cDNA libraries were sequenced on the Illumina HiSeq platform with custom primers. The authors' pipeline ran thus. MiGEC processed the raw reads to extract unique molecular identifiers, while MiXCR was used to determine the CDR3 positions. Recombination models were inferred per individual with the repgenHMM and IGoR tools using an EM algorithm. The analysis of shared clonotypes was done with the tcR package in R, with sharing normalized by the product of cloneset sizes. Out-of-frame nonproductive sequences were analyzed to study raw recombination free of thymic and clonal selection effects. TCRdb itself trimmed the public reads at Q25 with fastp, ran MiXCR and retained productive beta chains. Each entry merges the rows of one CDR3 protein and shows their most common DNA and genes. The V and J calls and clone size are TCRdb's, not the authors'. The sample table lists some 560,000 distinct CDR3 sequences, approximately 10% of them with a count of one. Roughly 3% of the sample goes to the ten largest clones.

This sample is part of a study of identical twins (dated by TCRdb to about 2016). About the full investigation: To test whether fetal clonotypes persist, this study deep-sequenced TCR alpha and beta repertoires from monozygotic twins, from unrelated adults of various ages, and from cord blood. Replicate twin experiments were performed at different times using different library preparation protocols to rule out contamination. The research as a whole found: Compared with coincidental sharing between unrelated individuals, out-of-frame TCR alpha sequences shared between twins had an excess of sequences with low generation probability. Zero-insertion analyses could be partly confounded by invariant T cells such as MAIT and iNKT, though diverse VJ usage argued against such confounding for most clonotypes. Abundant cord blood beta clonotypes carried fewer insertions; young adult naive repertoires showed a weaker similar trend, while memory repertoires showed none. Because the same donors could not be followed over many years, the conclusions depended on cross-sectional statistical analysis. Recombination models systematically underestimated out-of-frame TCR alpha sharing in monozygotic twins but agreed with sharing between unrelated individuals. The excess sharing between twins in beta out-of-frame sequences was weaker because fewer shared sequences reduced the signal-to-noise ratio.

Spanning cysteine to phenylalanine, the CDR3 consists of 15 amino acids. Only the CDR3 DNA stays, 45 bases, in frame from base 1. Trimming removed 0 bases from V and 2 bases from J, leaving 9 bases between the germline ends. CDR1 SGDLS and CDR2 YYNGEE were looked up in the germline V gene. The same specimen was also included in a second study, on yellow fever vaccine responses in identical twins. The second paper states: The T cell response to vaccination in identical twins was reported by the authors to appear partly convergent and partly personalized. The study precisely tracked vaccine-responding T cell clones in identical twins.

This TCR derives from a woman aged 18-35 years in good health. The sequence joins TRBV9 to TRBJ2-1; no D gene can be assigned with confidence. Sequences were obtained from PBMCs. This receptor has the CDR3 CASSVVRKPYNEQFF. The sequence in DNA is TGTGCCAGCAGCGTAGTAAGGAAACCCTACAATGAGCAGTTCTTC.